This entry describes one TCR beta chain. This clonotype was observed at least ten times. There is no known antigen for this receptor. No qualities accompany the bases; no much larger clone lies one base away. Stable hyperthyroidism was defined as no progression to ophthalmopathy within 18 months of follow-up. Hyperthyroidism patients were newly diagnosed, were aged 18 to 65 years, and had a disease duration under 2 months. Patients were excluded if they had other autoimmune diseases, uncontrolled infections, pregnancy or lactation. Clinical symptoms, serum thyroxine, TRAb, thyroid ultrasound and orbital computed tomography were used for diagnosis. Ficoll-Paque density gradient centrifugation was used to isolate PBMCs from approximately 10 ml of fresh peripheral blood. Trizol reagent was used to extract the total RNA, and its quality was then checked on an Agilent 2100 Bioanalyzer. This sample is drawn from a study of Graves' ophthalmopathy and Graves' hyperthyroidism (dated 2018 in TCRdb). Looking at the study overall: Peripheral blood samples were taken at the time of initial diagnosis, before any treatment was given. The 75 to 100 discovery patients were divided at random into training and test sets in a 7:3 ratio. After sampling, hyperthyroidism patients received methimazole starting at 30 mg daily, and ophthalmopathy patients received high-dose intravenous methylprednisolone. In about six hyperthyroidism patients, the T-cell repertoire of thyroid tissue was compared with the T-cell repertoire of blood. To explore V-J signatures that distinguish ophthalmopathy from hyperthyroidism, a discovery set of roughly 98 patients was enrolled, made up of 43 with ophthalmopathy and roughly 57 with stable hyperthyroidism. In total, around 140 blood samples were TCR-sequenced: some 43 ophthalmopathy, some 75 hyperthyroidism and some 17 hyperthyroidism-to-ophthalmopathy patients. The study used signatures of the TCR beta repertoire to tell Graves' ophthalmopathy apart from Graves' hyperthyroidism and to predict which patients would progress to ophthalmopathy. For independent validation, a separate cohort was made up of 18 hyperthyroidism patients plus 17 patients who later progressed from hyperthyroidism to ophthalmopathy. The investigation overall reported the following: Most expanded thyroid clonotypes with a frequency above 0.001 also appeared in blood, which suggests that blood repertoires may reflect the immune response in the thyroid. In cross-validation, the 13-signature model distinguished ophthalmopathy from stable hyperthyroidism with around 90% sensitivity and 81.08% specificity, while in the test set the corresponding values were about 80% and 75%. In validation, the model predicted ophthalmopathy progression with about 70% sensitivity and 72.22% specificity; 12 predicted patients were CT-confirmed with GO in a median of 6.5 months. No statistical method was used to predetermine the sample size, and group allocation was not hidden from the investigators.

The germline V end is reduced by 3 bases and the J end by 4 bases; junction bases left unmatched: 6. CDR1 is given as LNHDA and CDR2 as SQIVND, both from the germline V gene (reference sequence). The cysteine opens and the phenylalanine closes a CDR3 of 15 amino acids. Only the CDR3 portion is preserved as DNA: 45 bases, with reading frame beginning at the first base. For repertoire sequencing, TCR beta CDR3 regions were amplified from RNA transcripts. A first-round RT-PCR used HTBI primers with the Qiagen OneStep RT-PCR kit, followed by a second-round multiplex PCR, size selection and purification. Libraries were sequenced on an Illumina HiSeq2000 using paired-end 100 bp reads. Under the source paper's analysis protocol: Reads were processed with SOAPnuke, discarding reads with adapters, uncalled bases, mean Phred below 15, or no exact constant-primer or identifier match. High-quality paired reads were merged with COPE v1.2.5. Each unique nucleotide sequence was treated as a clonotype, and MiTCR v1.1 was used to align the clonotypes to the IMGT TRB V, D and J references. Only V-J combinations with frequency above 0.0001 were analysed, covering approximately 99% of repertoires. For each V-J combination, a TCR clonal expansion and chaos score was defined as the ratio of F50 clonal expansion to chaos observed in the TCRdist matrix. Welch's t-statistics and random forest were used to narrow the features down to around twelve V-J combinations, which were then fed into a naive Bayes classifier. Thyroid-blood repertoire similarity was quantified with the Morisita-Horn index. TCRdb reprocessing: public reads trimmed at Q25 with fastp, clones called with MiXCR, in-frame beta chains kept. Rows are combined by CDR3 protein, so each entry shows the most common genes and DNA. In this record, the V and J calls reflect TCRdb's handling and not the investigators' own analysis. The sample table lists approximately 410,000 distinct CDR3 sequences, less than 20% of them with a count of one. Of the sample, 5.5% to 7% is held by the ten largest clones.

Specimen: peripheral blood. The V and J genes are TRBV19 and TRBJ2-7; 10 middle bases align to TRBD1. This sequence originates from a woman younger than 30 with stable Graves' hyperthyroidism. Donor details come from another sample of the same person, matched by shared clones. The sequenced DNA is TGTGCCAGTAGTATGGGGGACAGGGGATTTTACGAGCAGTACTTC. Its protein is CASSMGDRGFYEQYF.